The entry that follows covers one T cell receptor beta chain sequence. As yet, its antigen is unknown. TCRdb keeps only in-frame clones here, not all; method: immunoSEQ multiplex PCR. Of just over 90,000 clones listed, 90% to 95% were seen once; the top ten hold around 3%. The cohort excluded patients with autoimmune disease history or systemic immunosuppression. The entry originates in a study of OX40 agonist ivuxolimab in advanced cancers. Study conclusions and caveats: At 0.1 to 3.0 mg/kg, clonal expansion of CD4+ and CD8+ blood T cells had occurred by week 6.

The sample was CD4+ or CD8+ T cells sorted from blood, taken in a trial of the OX40 agonist ivuxolimab. The origin of this receptor is an adult with an advanced solid tumor such as melanoma, head and neck, liver or kidney cancer.

The CDR3 DNA follows: TGTGCCAGCAGTCCCAGGGGGCCAGGGCAGCCCCAGCATTTT. Its protein is CASSPRGPGQPQHF. The V gene is TRBV27, the J gene TRBJ1-5, with 8 bases identical to TRBD1. Germline V lookup: CDR1 MNHEY, CDR2 SMNVEV (reference sequence). Trimming removed 5 bases from V and 7 bases from J; junction bases left unmatched: 7. The CDR3 covers 14 residues.